Below are 30 T cell receptor beta chains sequenced from a single sample in a study of blood T cell repertoires in COVID-19. Sequencing was performed with immunoSEQ multiplex PCR; in TCRdb, only in-frame clones are kept and a portion is missing. The profile shows 150,000 or so clones, 87% of them singletons. Source material: peripheral blood. The receptors here all came from a human donor in a cohort sampled during active COVID-19.

The chain employs TRBV5-6 and TRBJ2-1; TRBD2 agrees at 7 bases. V trimming: 1 base; J trimming: 7 bases; junction bases outside the gene matches: 14. The CDR3 consists of 17 residues. Germline V gene lookup returns CDR1 SGHDT and CDR2 YYEEEE. The CDR3 nucleotides are TGTGCCAGCAGCTTGCATTTGTTGGGCGGGAGAATGAATGAGCAGTTCTTC. Its protein product is CASSLHLLGGRMNEQFF.

This CDR3 is CASSPQGSANEKLFF. CDR3 nucleotides: TGCGCCAGCAGCCCCCAGGGGTCCGCTAATGAAAAACTGTTTTTT. The V and J genes are TRBV4-1 and TRBJ1-4; possibly TRBD1 for D (6 bases). This CDR3 comprises 15 residues. Per the germline V gene, CDR1 is MGHRA and CDR2 is YSYEKL. V was clipped by 4 bases and J by 3 bases, with 12 bases between them.

The chain recombines TRBV7-2 with TRBJ2-7, with 7 bases fitting TRBD2. The J segment lost 4 bases and the V segment lost 0 bases, leaving 6 bases of the junction unmatched. This CDR3 is 15 amino acids long. Germline CDR1 is SGHTA and CDR2 is FQGNSA. The CDR3 protein is CASSLATSEGYEQYF. The CDR3, as DNA: TGTGCCAGCAGCTTAGCTACTAGCGAGGGTTACGAGCAGTACTTC.

V is TRBV16 and J is TRBJ2-5, with a possible D match to TRBD1 (6 bases). The CDR3 is 15 amino acids. Germline values: CDR1 KGHSY, CDR2 FQNENV. Trimming cost V 1 base and J 2 bases, with 11 bases left between them. The CDR3 region has the DNA TGTGCCAGCAGCCAATTCGGACAGTATCAAGAGACCCAGTACTTC. This gives the protein CASSQFGQYQETQYF.

This clone was picked up one time. The gene calls are TRBV9 and TRBJ2-7, with D possibly matching TRBD2 (6 bases). V was trimmed by 0 bases and J by 9 bases, leaving 16 bases between them. The CDR3 is made up of 14 amino acids. Germline assignment: CDR1 SGDLS and CDR2 YYNGEE. CDR3 amino acids: CASSVGSEGMGQYF. DNA of the CDR3: TGTGCCAGCAGCGTAGGGTCGGAGGGGATGGGGCAGTACTTC.

The chain carries TRBV30 and TRBJ2-6; D not certain. Trimming removed 8 bases from V and 0 bases from J, with 17 bases in between. The CDR3 sequence is 16 residues long. Per germline, CDR1 GTSNPN and CDR2 SVGIG (reference sequence). CDR3 bases: TGTGCCGTCGCCCGGGTAGCCCTCTCTGGGGCCAACGTCCTGACTTTC. Its protein product is CAVARVALSGANVLTF.

The gene calls are TRBV5-1 and TRBJ2-5; 10 bases map to TRBD1. The CDR3 contains 16 residues. Germline V gene sequence: CDR1 SGHRS, CDR2 YFSETQ. V lost 3 bases, J lost 5 bases, and 10 bases stayed unmatched. CDR3 amino acids: CASSSKPDRGTETQYF. The CDR3 nucleotides read TGCGCCAGCAGCTCAAAGCCGGACAGGGGGACGGAGACCCAGTACTTC.

The chain uses TRBV27 and TRBJ1-4, with D maybe TRBD1 (5 bases). The CDR3 is 15 amino acids. Germline V lookup: CDR1 MNHEY, CDR2 SMNVEV (reference sequence). V was pared by 0 bases and J by 8 bases, with 13 bases between. DNA of the CDR3: TGTGCCAGCAGTTTATCGATAAAGCGGGGGGAAAAACTGTTTTTT. This translates into CASSLSIKRGEKLFF. The variable domain in full, with the rest retrieved from reference TRBV27 and TRBJ1-4, is EAQVTQNPRYLITVTGKKLTVTCSQNMNHEYMSWYRQDPGLGLRQIYYSMNVEVTDKGDVPEGYKVSRKEKRNFPLILESPSPNQTSLYFCASSLSIKRGEKLFFGSGTQLSVL.

The CDR3 is CASSSASGGAGETQYF. The DNA for the CDR3 is TGCGCCAGCAGTTCGGCTAGCGGGGGGGCCGGGGAGACCCAGTACTTC. This sequence joins TRBV10-2 and TRBJ2-5; 12 bases are shared with TRBD2. The germline V gene encodes CDR1 WSHSY and CDR2 SAAADI. V gave up 5 bases and J gave up 5 bases; unmatched junction bases: 9. The CDR3 contains 16 residues.

The DNA for the CDR3 is TGTGCCAGCAGTTTAACTCAAGACACTGAAGCTTTCTTT. Translated, it gives CASSLTQDTEAFF. The rearrangement links TRBV27 to TRBJ1-1; D gene uncertain. V lost 2 bases to trimming and J lost 3 bases, with 7 bases between them. This CDR3 has 13 residues. In germline, CDR1 is MNHEY, CDR2 SMNVEV (reference sequence).

This chain uses TRBV6-5 with TRBJ2-5; TRBD2 matches 9 bases. This CDR3 region has 14 residues. The germline V gene encodes CDR1 MNHEY and CDR2 SVGAGI. V shed 7 bases, J shed 2 bases, and the junction held 5 bases outside the gene matches. The CDR3 is CASKDLAGQETQYF. The DNA of the CDR3 is TGTGCCAGCAAAGACCTAGCGGGGCAAGAGACCCAGTACTTC.

V gene TRBV6-2 or TRBV6-3 combines with J gene TRBJ2-1, with 9 bases lining up with TRBD2. CDR3 size: 15 residues. CDR1 and CDR2 (germline): MNHEY, SVGEGT. V lost 6 bases to trimming and J lost 3 bases; unmatched junction nucleotides: 6. The CDR3 DNA reads as TGTGCCAGCAGCTATGGGCGGGGGGGCTACAATGAGCAGTTCTTC. This translates into CASSYGRGGYNEQFF.

The chain joins TRBV11-2 to TRBJ2-5; TRBD2 might be the D (6 bases). The CDR3 is 14 amino acids. V dropped 5 bases and J dropped 1 base, with 11 bases sitting between them. Looked up from germline, CDR1 is SGHAT and CDR2 is FQNNGV. CDR3 loop: CASSLYGGQETQYF. The DNA for the CDR3 is TGTGCCAGCAGCCTCTACGGGGGCCAAGAGACCCAGTACTTC.

J is TRBJ2-1 and V is TRBV23-1; perhaps TRBD2 as D (5 bases). TRBV23-1 is reported as an ORF; its role is uncertain. The CDR3 has 14 residues. With 0 bases removed from V and 7 bases from J, the gap between germline ends came to 10 bases. This CDR3 is CASSQSSRRNEQFF. The CDR3 coding sequence is TGCGCCAGCAGTCAATCGAGCCGGAGGAATGAGCAGTTCTTC.

The gene calls are TRBV9 and TRBJ1-2, with D possibly TRBD1 on 5 matching bases. The germline V gene has CDR1 SGDLS and CDR2 YYNGEE. Trimming removed 0 bases at V and 7 bases at J, with 13 bases between. This CDR3 contains 14 residues. The CDR3 bases are TGTGCCAGCAGCGTAGGCGTTCAGGGAGGTGGCTACACCTTC. Protein product: CASSVGVQGGGYTF.

This chain links TRBV10-3 with TRBJ2-7; 8 bases align to TRBD1. CDR3 size: 14 residues. Per the germline V gene, CDR1 is ENHRY and CDR2 is SYGVKD. V shed 6 bases and J 7 bases; nucleotides not matched to a gene: 11. CDR3 amino acids: CAIRNAGTGGEQYF. DNA for the CDR3: TGTGCCATCAGGAACGCCGGGACAGGTGGTGAGCAGTACTTC.

This clone was counted once. The chain uses TRBV7-9 and TRBJ2-3; D not resolved. The ends were cut back, 5 bases at V and 0 bases at J, with 12 bases in the middle. The CDR3 has 15 residues. The V gene's germline CDR1 is SEHNR and CDR2 FQNEAQ (reference sequence). The CDR3 DNA reads as TGTGCCAGCAGCCCACCCCAGCGCAGCACAGATACGCAGTATTTT. Translated: CASSPPQRSTDTQYF.

The V gene is TRBV10-3, the J gene TRBJ1-1, with D possibly matching TRBD1 (6 bases). V was shortened by 7 bases and J by 7 bases, with 16 bases between the two germline ends. Germline V gene sequence: CDR1 ENHRY, CDR2 SYGVKD. The CDR3 is 13 amino acids. CDR3 sequence (DNA): TGTGCCATCATGGGCAGGGGCATGAATGAAGCTTTCTTT. This translates into CAIMGRGMNEAFF.

This clone occurred once. The chain links TRBV11-3 to TRBJ2-6; 10 bases fit TRBD2. There are 19 residues in the CDR3. The germline V gene has CDR1 SGHNT and CDR2 YENEEA. Trimming at V came to 4 bases and at J to 3 bases, leaving 12 bases not matched to a gene. In DNA, the CDR3 is TGTGCCAGCAGCTCCGCAAGAGATCTAGCGGGAGTTGGGGCCAACGTCCTGACTTTC. Translated, it gives CASSSARDLAGVGANVLTF.

The chain is built from TRBV2 and TRBJ1-2; D is undetermined. V was trimmed by 4 bases and J by 0 bases, leaving 6 bases between them. Per the germline V gene, CDR1 is SNHLY and CDR2 is FYNNEI. The CDR3 consists of 13 residues. CDR3 nucleotide sequence: TGTGCCAGCAGTGCCGAGACTAACTATGGCTACACCTTC. Protein: CASSAETNYGYTF. Looking up the rest from reference TRBV2 and TRBJ1-2 gives the full variable domain: EPEVTQTPSHQVTQMGQEVILRCVPISNHLYFYWYRQILGQKVEFLVSFYNNEISEKSEIFDDQFSVERPDGSNFTLKIRSTKLEDSAMYFCASSAETNYGYTFGSGTRLTVV.

As to this clone: One end of the junction fails to match germline, which may point to a read error. V usage is TRBV2 and J usage is TRBJ1-1, with 8 bases fitting TRBD1. This CDR3 is built from 15 residues. CDR1 SNHLY and CDR2 FYNNEI come from the germline V gene. Written as DNA, the CDR3 is TGTGCCAGCAGCGAAGACAGGGGAGCTACGGAATTGACTTTCTTT. Its protein product is CASSEDRGATELTFF.

V gene TRBV19 combines with J gene TRBJ1-1; D is perhaps TRBD1 (6 bases). CDR1 and CDR2 from the germline V gene are LNHDA and SQIVND (reference sequence). The CDR3 runs to 17 residues. Trimming took off 3 bases at V and 2 bases at J, with 19 bases between the two ends. CDR3 residues: CASSIVRETGTNTEAFF. CDR3 DNA sequence: TGTGCCAGTAGTATCGTACGTGAGACAGGAACTAACACTGAAGCTTTCTTT.

The chain employs TRBV7-2 and TRBJ2-3; D unclear. V shed 4 bases and J shed 0 bases, with 17 bases lying between them. Germline V gene lookup returns CDR1 SGHTA and CDR2 FQGNSA. This CDR3 comprises 17 residues. This CDR3 is CASSSPAMASSTDTQYF. The CDR3, as DNA: TGTGCCAGCAGCTCCCCCGCCATGGCCTCTAGCACAGATACGCAGTATTTT.

This chain joins TRBV30 and TRBJ2-7; maybe TRBD2 (6 bases). CDR1 is GTSNPN, CDR2 SVGIG, per germline (reference sequence). This CDR3 contains 17 residues. Trimming removed 4 bases at V and 0 bases at J, with 22 bases between. CDR3 bases: TGTGCCTGGAAAGCCCCATCGGAGCGGGTTCTCTCCTACGAGCAGTACTTC. Residues: CAWKAPSERVLSYEQYF.

The V and J genes are TRBV7-8 and TRBJ1-5; 8 positions match TRBD1. This CDR3 is built from 13 residues. Germline CDR1 reads SGHVS; CDR2 reads FQNEAQ. V shed 5 bases and J 7 bases; nucleotides not matched to a gene: 4. The CDR3 bases are TGTGCCAGCAGCCCAGGGGGCTCACAGCCCCAGCATTTT. Its translation: CASSPGGSQPQHF.

This rearrangement joins TRBV7-9 to TRBJ2-1, with D perhaps TRBD2 (6 bases). The V end lost 5 bases, the J end lost 10 bases, and 9 bases lay between the germline ends. Germline lookup yields CDR1 SEHNR and CDR2 FQNEAQ (reference sequence). The CDR3 spans 11 residues. CDR3 region: CASSPSGEQFF. The CDR3 nucleotides are TGTGCCAGCAGCCCAAGCGGGGAGCAGTTCTTC.

CDR3 coding DNA: TGTGCCTGGAGTGGGGATACAGGGGCCTATAATTCACCCCTCCACTTT. It translates to CAWSGDTGAYNSPLHF. The rearrangement joins TRBV30 to TRBJ1-6, with 7 bases identical to TRBD1. The CDR3 spans 16 residues. V trimming: 1 base; J trimming: 2 bases; junction bases outside the gene matches: 5. The germline V gene encodes CDR1 GTSNPN and CDR2 SVGIG (reference sequence).

The chain has TRBV9 and TRBJ2-2; TRBD1 aligns across 7 bases. The J segment lost 3 bases and the V segment lost 3 bases, leaving 5 bases of the junction unmatched. The CDR3 contains 15 residues. Germline V gene sequence: CDR1 SGDLS, CDR2 YYNGEE. The CDR3 region has the DNA TGTGCCAGCAGCGCAACCGACAGGGACACCGGGGAGCTGTTTTTT. It encodes CASSATDRDTGELFF.

The chain is built from TRBV6-5 and TRBJ2-7, with 7 positions matching TRBD1. The V gene's germline CDR1 is MNHEY and CDR2 SVGAGI. V shed 7 bases and J 4 bases; nucleotides not matched to a gene: 10. There are 14 residues in the CDR3. The CDR3 loop reads CASTQGSPLYEQYF. Here the CDR3 DNA reads TGTGCCAGCACACAGGGGAGCCCGCTGTACGAGCAGTACTTC.

The rearrangement joins TRBV28 to TRBJ2-3; TRBD2 aligns across 9 bases. The CDR3 consists of 18 residues. Per germline, CDR1 MDHEN and CDR2 SYDVKM. After removal of 1 base from V and 0 bases from J, the junction contained 8 bases not matched to a gene. The CDR3 DNA sequence: TGTGCCAGCAGTTTATCTAGCGGGGCGATATCTAGCACAGATACGCAGTATTTT. Protein sequence: CASSLSSGAISSTDTQYF.